This T cell receptor beta chain is drawn from a study of cytomegalovirus exposure and HLA in healthy donors. Study-wide background: Some 77 million unique TCRs from HLA-typed donors were held in an early release of data.

60 Vbeta and 13 Jbeta primers were used in PCR. Profiled with immunoSEQ multiplex PCR; TCRdb holds only in-frame clones, not every one. The repertoire holds fewer than 70,000 clones, with about 73% as singletons. The CDR3 extends over 15 amino acids. Germline CDR1 reads MNHNS; CDR2 reads SASEGT. Trimming took 3 bases from V and 5 from J, leaving 11 bases between them. This clonotype was sampled from a woman in her 30s in good health and CMV-seronegative. The J gene is TRBJ1-6, the V gene TRBV6-1, with no clear D. The sequenced sample consisted of PBMCs. CDR3 region: CASSERSGDNSPLHF. CDR3 DNA sequence: TGTGCCAGCAGTGAGCGCAGTGGAGATAATTCACCCCTCCACTTT.